This entry lists 8 T cell receptor beta chains sequenced from one sample in a study of graft-versus-host responses after intestinal transplantation. These receptors have no identified antigens. Clones were read by immunoSEQ multiplex PCR, and TCRdb kept only the in-frame ones, dropping some. Of some 92,000 clones listed, 80% to 95% are singletons. The material was unstimulated CD4+ T cells sorted from spleen or lymph node cells, obtained before intestinal transplant. These receptors were obtained from a human donor who received an intestinal transplant.

The CDR3 region has the DNA TGCGCCAGCAGCTTTGGCTTCATAGACGTTAACTATGGCTACACCTTC. Protein sequence: CASSFGFIDVNYGYTF. The rearrangement joins TRBV5-1 to TRBJ1-2; the D is unclear. V was shortened by 2 bases and J by 1 base, with 15 bases between the two germline ends. The CDR3 runs to 16 residues. Germline loops: CDR1 SGHRS, CDR2 YFSETQ. Full variable domain (remainder filled in from reference TRBV5-1 and TRBJ1-2): KAGVTQTPRYLIKTRGQQVTLSCSPISGHRSVSWYQQTPGQGLQFLFEYFSETQRNKGNFPGRFSGRQFSNSRSEMNVSTLELGDSALYLCASSFGFIDVNYGYTFGSGTRLTVV.

The chain links TRBV25-1 to TRBJ2-1, with 9 bases lining up with TRBD2. CDR3 size: 14 residues. J gave up 5 bases and V 4 bases, and 3 bases lay outside the gene matches. Germline V CDR1 and CDR2: MGHDK, SYGVNS. This CDR3 is CASSGAGGDNEQFF. CDR3 bases: TGTGCCAGCAGTGGGGCGGGAGGGGACAATGAGCAGTTCTTC.

This chain joins TRBV4-1 and TRBJ1-3; 7 bases align to TRBD1. CDR3 length: 19 amino acids. J gave up 2 bases and V 0 bases, and 13 bases lay outside the gene matches. The germline CDR1 and CDR2 sequences are MGHRA and YSYEKL. The CDR3 region is CASSQDPGQGGTTGNTIYF. CDR3 DNA: TGCGCCAGCAGCCAAGATCCGGGCCAGGGGGGGACGACTGGAAACACCATATATTTT.

V is TRBV5-5 and J is TRBJ2-1, with 7 bases matching TRBD1. CDR1 and CDR2 (germline): SGHKS, YYEKEE (reference sequence). Unmatched junction bases numbered 3, after V lost 6 bases and J lost 0 bases. CDR3 length equals 14 residues. CDR3: CASTPGGSYNEQFF. The CDR3 coding sequence is TGTGCCAGCACCCCAGGGGGCTCCTACAATGAGCAGTTCTTC.

J is TRBJ2-7 and V is TRBV19; D is unresolved. Trimming stripped 5 bases from V and 5 bases from J, with 13 bases between. The V gene's germline CDR1 is LNHDA and CDR2 SQIVND (reference sequence). The CDR3 runs to 13 residues. The CDR3 coding sequence is TGTGCCAGTAGTTTCAGGCCAACGCACGAGCAGTACTTC. Protein: CASSFRPTHEQYF.

The CDR3 DNA reads as TGTGCCAGCTCACCACCATCCGGGACAGGGGGCGGCGATGGCTACACCTTC. Its protein product is CASSPPSGTGGGDGYTF. V gene TRBV18 combines with J gene TRBJ1-2; 12 bases align to TRBD1. The germline CDR1 and CDR2 sequences are KGHSH and LQKENI. The CDR3 covers 17 residues. J gave up 6 bases and V 0 bases, and 8 bases lay outside the gene matches.

This chain uses TRBV11-3 with TRBJ2-1; TRBD2 matches 8 bases. The CDR3 consists of 16 residues. V dropped 4 bases and J dropped 9; count of bases not matched to a gene: 14. Germline V lookup: CDR1 SGHNT, CDR2 YENEEA. The CDR3 region has the DNA TGTGCCAGCAGCTCGGGAGGGACTAGAGGAAACTCTGAGCAGTTCTTC. This encodes CASSSGGTRGNSEQFF.

The V call is TRBV28, the J call TRBJ2-1; D possibly corresponds to TRBD2 (6 bases). Germline CDR1 is MDHEN and CDR2 is SYDVKM. The V and J ends lost 4 bases and 5 bases respectively, with 18 bases between them. The CDR3 loop spans 16 amino acids. DNA of the CDR3: TGTGCCAGCAGTTCTCTCTTAGGGCGGGATCACAATGAGCAGTTCTTC. Its protein product is CASSSLLGRDHNEQFF.